This T cell receptor (beta chain) originates from a study of lymphopenia after photon versus proton radiotherapy. TCRdb keeps only in-frame clones here, not all; method: immunoSEQ multiplex PCR. This repertoire shows some 44,000 clones, over 80% found once; its top ten account for roughly 25%. The CDR3 extends over 13 amino acids. The germline CDR1 and CDR2 sequences are MDHEN and SYDVKM. V lost 5 bases to trimming and J lost 3 bases, with 11 bases between them. Sample: peripheral blood, taken from a patient treated with proton-based radiotherapy. This chain uses TRBV28 with TRBJ2-7; D not certain. The origin of this receptor is a woman aged 65 to 85 with pancreatic cancer. For the CDR3, the DNA is TGTGCCAGCAGTATCCCTGGGTTCTACGAGCAGTACTTC. Its translation: CASSIPGFYEQYF. Variable domain in full (rest from reference TRBV28 and TRBJ2-7): DVKVTQSSRYLVKRTGEKVFLECVQDMDHENMFWYRQDPGLGLRLIYFSYDVKMKEKGDIPEGYSVSREKKERFSLILESASTNQTSMYLCASSIPGFYEQYFGPGTRLTVT.